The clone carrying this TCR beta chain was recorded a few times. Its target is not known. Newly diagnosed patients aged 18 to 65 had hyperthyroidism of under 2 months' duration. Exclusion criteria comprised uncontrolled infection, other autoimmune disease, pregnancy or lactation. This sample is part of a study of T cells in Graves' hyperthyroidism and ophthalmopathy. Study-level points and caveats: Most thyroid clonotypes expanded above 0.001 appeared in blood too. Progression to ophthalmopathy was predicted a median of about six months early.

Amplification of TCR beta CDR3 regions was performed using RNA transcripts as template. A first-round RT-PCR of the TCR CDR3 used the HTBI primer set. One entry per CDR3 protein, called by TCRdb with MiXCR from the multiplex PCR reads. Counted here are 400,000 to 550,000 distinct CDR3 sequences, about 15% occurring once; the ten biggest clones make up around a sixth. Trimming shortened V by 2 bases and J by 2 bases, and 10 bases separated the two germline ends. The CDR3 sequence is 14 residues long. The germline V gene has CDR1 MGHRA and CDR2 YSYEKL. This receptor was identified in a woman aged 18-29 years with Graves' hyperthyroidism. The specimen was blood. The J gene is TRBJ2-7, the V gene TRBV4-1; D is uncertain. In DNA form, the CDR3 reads TGCGCCAGCAGCCAACGCCGGGCTGCCTACGAGCAGTACTTC. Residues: CASSQRRAAYEQYF.